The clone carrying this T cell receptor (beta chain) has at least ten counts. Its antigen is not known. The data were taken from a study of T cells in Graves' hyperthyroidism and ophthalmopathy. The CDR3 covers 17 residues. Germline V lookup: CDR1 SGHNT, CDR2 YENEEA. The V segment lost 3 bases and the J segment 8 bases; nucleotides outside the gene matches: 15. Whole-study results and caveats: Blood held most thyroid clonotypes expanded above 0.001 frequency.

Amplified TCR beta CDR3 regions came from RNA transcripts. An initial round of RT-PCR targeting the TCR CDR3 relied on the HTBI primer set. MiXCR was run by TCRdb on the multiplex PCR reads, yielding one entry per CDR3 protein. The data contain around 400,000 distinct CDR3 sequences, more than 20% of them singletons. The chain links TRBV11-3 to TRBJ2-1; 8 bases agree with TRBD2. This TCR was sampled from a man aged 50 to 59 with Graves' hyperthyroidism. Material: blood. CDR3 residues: CASSLGDSQREWDEQFF. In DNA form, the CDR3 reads TGTGCCAGCAGCTTGGGTGACAGTCAGCGGGAGTGGGATGAGCAGTTCTTC. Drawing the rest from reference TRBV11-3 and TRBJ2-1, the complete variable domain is EAGVVQSPRYKIIEKKQPVAFWCNPISGHNTLYWYLQNLGQGPELLIRYENEEAVDDSQLPKDRFSAERLKGVDSTLKIQPAELGDSAVYLCASSLGDSQREWDEQFFGPGTRLTVL.